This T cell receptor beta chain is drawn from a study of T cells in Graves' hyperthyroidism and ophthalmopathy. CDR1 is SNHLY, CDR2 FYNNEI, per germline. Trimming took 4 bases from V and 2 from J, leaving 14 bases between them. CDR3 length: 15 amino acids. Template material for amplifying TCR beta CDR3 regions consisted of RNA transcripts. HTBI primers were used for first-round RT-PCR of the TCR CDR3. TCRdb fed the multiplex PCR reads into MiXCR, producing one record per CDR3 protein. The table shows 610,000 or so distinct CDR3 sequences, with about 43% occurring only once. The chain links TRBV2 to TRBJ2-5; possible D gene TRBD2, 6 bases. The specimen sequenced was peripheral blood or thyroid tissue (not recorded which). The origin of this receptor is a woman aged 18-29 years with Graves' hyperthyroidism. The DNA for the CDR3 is TGTGCCAGCAGTGGCGGGGAGTCTCTACAAGAGACCCAGTACTTC. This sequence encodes CASSGGESLQETQYF.